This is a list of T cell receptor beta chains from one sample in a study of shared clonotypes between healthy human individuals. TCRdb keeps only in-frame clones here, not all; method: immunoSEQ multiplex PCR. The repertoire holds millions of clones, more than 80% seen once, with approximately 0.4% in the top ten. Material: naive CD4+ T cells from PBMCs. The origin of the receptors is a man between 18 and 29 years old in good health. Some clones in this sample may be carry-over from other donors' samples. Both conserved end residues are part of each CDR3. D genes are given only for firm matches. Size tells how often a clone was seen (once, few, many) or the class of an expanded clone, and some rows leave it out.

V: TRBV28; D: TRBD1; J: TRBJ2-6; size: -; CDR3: CASSHRQGARSGANVLTF; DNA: TGTGCCAGCAGTCACAGACAGGGGGCGCGGTCTGGGGCCAACGTCCTGACTTTC
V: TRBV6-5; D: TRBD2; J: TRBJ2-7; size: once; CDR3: CASRPLAGGPYEQYF; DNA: TGTGCCAGCAGACCTCTAGCGGGAGGGCCTTACGAGCAGTACTTC
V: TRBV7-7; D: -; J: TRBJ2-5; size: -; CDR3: CASSGDRETQYF; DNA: TGTGCCAGCAGCGGGGATAGGGAGACCCAGTACTTC
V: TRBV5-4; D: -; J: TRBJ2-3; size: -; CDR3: CASSIRDFTDTQYF; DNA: TGTGCCAGCAGCATCCGGGACTTCACAGATACGCAGTATTTT
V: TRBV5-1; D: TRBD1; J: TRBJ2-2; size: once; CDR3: CASSGQGALGTGELFF; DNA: TGCGCCAGTTCGGGACAGGGGGCGTTGGGCACCGGGGAGCTGTTTTTT
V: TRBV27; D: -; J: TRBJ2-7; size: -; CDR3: CASSLALGGLPYEQYF; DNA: TGTGCCAGCAGTTTAGCCCTGGGAGGTCTCCCCTACGAGCAGTACTTC
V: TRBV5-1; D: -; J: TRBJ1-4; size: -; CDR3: CASSPEGVGEKLFF; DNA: TGCGCCAGCAGCCCGGAGGGGGTAGGTGAAAAACTGTTTTTT
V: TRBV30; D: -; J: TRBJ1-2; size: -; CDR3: CAWSRGGQVYGYTF; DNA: TGTGCCTGGAGTAGGGGAGGGCAGGTCTATGGCTACACCTTC
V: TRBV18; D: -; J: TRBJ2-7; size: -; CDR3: CASSLSLASSSYEQYF; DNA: TGTGCCAGCTCACTTTCGCTAGCGTCAAGCTCCTACGAGCAGTACTTC
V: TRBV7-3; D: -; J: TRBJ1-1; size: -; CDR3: CASSLLASNTEAFF; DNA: TGTGCCAGCAGCTTACTGGCCTCGAACACTGAAGCTTTCTTT
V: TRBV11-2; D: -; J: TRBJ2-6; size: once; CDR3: CASSSSDSGANVLTF; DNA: TGTGCCAGCAGCTCGTCGGATTCTGGGGCCAACGTCCTGACTTTC
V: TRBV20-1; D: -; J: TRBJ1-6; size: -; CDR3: CSAVGNSPLHF; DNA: TGCAGTGCGGTCGGGAATTCACCCCTCCACTTT
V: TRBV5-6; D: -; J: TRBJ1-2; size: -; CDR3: CASSLVWAAGYTF; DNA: TGTGCCAGCAGCTTGGTATGGGCAGCTGGCTACACCTTC
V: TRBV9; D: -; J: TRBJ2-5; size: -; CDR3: CASSVDPLQETQYF; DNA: TGTGCCAGCAGCGTAGATCCACTTCAAGAGACCCAGTACTTC
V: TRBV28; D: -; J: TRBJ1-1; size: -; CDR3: CASSTLQGVNTEAFF; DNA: TGTGCCAGCAGTACTCTACAGGGAGTGAACACTGAAGCTTTCTTT
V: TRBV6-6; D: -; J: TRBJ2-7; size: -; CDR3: CASSYPPGVYEQYF; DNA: TGTGCCAGCAGTTACCCGCCGGGGGTCTACGAGCAGTACTTC
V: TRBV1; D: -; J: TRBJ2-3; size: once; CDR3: CTSNIERSSSTDTQYF; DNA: TGCACCAGCAATATCGAGCGATCATCTAGCACAGATACGCAGTATTTT